The 18 T cell receptor beta chains listed next were all sequenced from one sample in a study of chronic HIV infection and antiretroviral therapy. TCRdb used MiXCR to reprocess the 5' RACE reads, holding one entry per CDR3 protein. The repertoire holds 45,000 to 55,000 distinct CDR3 sequences, with approximately 20% as singletons. What was sequenced was peripheral blood. These receptors came from an adult who had HIV and had not received antiretroviral therapy, or was an uninfected healthy control (not recorded which).

There are a few counts of this clonotype. V and J are TRBV20-1 and TRBJ1-6, with D possibly being TRBD1 (5 bases). Looked up from germline, CDR1 is DFQATT and CDR2 is SNEGSKA (reference sequence). This CDR3 has 13 residues. Deletions cut 0 bases from V and 13 bases from J, with 13 bases between. The CDR3 loop is CSARDWGEIPLHF. CDR3 coding DNA: TGCAGTGCTAGAGATTGGGGGGAGATCCCCCTCCACTTT.

The J gene is TRBJ1-1, the V gene TRBV18; the D gene is possibly TRBD1 (5 bases). The CDR3 runs to 14 residues. Germline-derived CDR1 and CDR2 are KGHSH and LQKENI. V gave up 3 bases and J gave up 2 bases, with 10 bases separating them. The CDR3 DNA is TGTGCCAGCTCACCCTCCGGGACCAACACTGAAGCTTTCTTT. Its translation: CASSPSGTNTEAFF. The full variable domain, its missing parts supplied by reference TRBV18 and TRBJ1-1, is NAGVMQNPRHLVRRRGQEARLRCSPMKGHSHVYWYRQLPEEGLKFMVYLQKENIIDESGMPKERFSAEFPKEGPSILRIQQVVRGDSAAYFCASSPSGTNTEAFFGQGTRLTVV.

This chain links TRBV13 with TRBJ1-1; D uncertain. V lost 5 bases and J lost 6, with 16 bases in between. Germline V gene lookup returns CDR1 PRHDT and CDR2 FYEKMQ (reference sequence). The CDR3 totals 14 residues. CDR3 sequence reads: CASSPRAFTAEAFF. The DNA of the CDR3 is TGTGCCAGCAGCCCCCGGGCGTTTACCGCTGAAGCTTTCTTT.

This clonotype has a handful of counts. V gene TRBV6-5 combines with J gene TRBJ1-2; no clear D. Trimming removed 2 bases from V and 0 bases from J, with 7 bases in between. The CDR3 is 14 residues long. Per the germline V gene, CDR1 is MNHEY and CDR2 is SVGAGI. Here the CDR3 DNA reads TGTGCCAGCAGTTACCAGGACGCTAACTATGGCTACACCTTC. This codes for CASSYQDANYGYTF.

This clonotype has ten or more counts. This chain connects TRBV29-1 to TRBJ2-1; 9 bases line up with TRBD2. From germline, CDR1 is SQVTM and CDR2 ANQGSEA. J gave up 2 bases and V 3 bases, and 2 bases lay outside the gene matches. The CDR3 runs 14 residues. CDR3 coding DNA: TGCAGCGTTGATCCTAGCGGGACCTACAATGAGCAGTTCTTC. Its translation is CSVDPSGTYNEQFF.

This clonotype was recorded a few times. V usage is TRBV29-1 and J usage is TRBJ1-1, with unresolved D. V lost 4 bases and J 2 bases, leaving 11 bases between the germline ends. This CDR3 region has 13 residues. Germline CDR1 SQVTM, CDR2 ANQGSEA. CDR3 bases: TGCAGCGTTGCACTCCAAGTCAACACTGAAGCTTTCTTT. This encodes CSVALQVNTEAFF.

This clonotype was observed at least ten times. The rearrangement joins TRBV11-3 to TRBJ2-7, with D maybe TRBD1 (6 bases). The CDR3 is 13 amino acids. From germline, CDR1 is SGHNT and CDR2 YENEEA. Trimming shortened V by 5 bases and J by 2 bases, and 10 bases separated the two germline ends. The CDR3 region has the DNA TGTGCCAGCAGCCCAGGACAGACCTACGAGCAGTACTTC. Protein: CASSPGQTYEQYF.

The CDR3 spells CASGGDTQYF. CDR3 nucleotides: TGTGCTAGTGGTGGAGATACGCAGTATTTT. This sequence joins TRBV12-5 and TRBJ2-3; unclear D gene. V shed 5 bases and J shed 5 bases, with 2 bases lying between them. Germline CDR1 is LGHNT and CDR2 is FRNRAP. This CDR3 contains 10 residues.

This clonotype was recorded a few times. The V gene is TRBV6-5, the J gene TRBJ2-7, with TRBD1 as a possible D gene (5 bases). CDR1 and CDR2 from the germline V gene are MNHEY and SVGAGI. This CDR3 has 14 residues. V gave up 2 bases and J gave up 3 bases, with 11 bases separating them. The DNA of the CDR3 is TGTGCCAGCAGTTACGCAGGGCAACTCTACGAGCAGTACTTC. Protein: CASSYAGQLYEQYF.

This clonotype has only a few counts. This chain joins TRBV20-1 and TRBJ2-1, with D unresolved. This CDR3 is 16 amino acids long. V shed 1 base and J shed 5 bases, with 18 bases lying between them. CDR1 and CDR2 (germline): DFQATT, SNEGSKA (reference sequence). CDR3 loop: CSARVGRLSPNNEQFF. The CDR3, as DNA: TGCAGTGCTAGAGTCGGACGGCTGTCCCCGAACAATGAGCAGTTCTTC.

The V call is TRBV4-1, the J call TRBJ2-3; no reliable D call. Germline V gene lookup returns CDR1 MGHRA and CDR2 YSYEKL. Trimming left V 4 bases short and J 2 bases short, with 10 bases between. The CDR3 length is 14 residues. The CDR3 coding sequence is TGCGCCAGCAGCCGTGTCGGTTTCACAGATACGCAGTATTTT. Translating it yields CASSRVGFTDTQYF.

V is TRBV28 and J is TRBJ1-4; D perhaps matches TRBD1 (6 bases). Trimming left V 1 base short and J 5 bases short, with 14 bases between. In germline, CDR1 is MDHEN, CDR2 SYDVKM. The CDR3 covers 16 residues. The CDR3 DNA follows: TGTGCCAGCAGTTTATATGGGGGGCGCTTGAATGAAAAACTGTTTTTT. The encoded protein is CASSLYGGRLNEKLFF.

The V gene is TRBV10-1, the J gene TRBJ2-5; D gene uncertain. The germline V and J ends were trimmed by 3 bases and 2 bases, with 7 bases remaining between them. CDR1 and CDR2 from the germline V gene are WNHNN and SYGVQD (reference sequence). The CDR3 is 13 residues long. As DNA, the CDR3 is TGCGCCAGCAGTGATAACTTGCAAGAGACCCAGTACTTC. As protein: CASSDNLQETQYF.

The chain uses TRBV28 and TRBJ2-2; no clear D. Germline V gene data show CDR1 as MDHEN and CDR2 as SYDVKM. This CDR3 is 17 amino acids long. Trimming took off 5 bases at V and 2 bases at J, with 18 bases between the two ends. In nucleotides, the CDR3 is TGTGCCAGCAGTCCAAGACATAGCTTCATCAACACCGGGGAGCTGTTTTTT. Protein product: CASSPRHSFINTGELFF.

This clonotype has more than one count but fewer than ten. J is TRBJ2-7 and V is TRBV28; TRBD2 matches 13 bases. The CDR3 has 18 residues. Trimming took 1 base from V and 4 from J; bases not matched to a gene: 10. Germline V CDR1 and CDR2: MDHEN, SYDVKM. The CDR3 DNA follows: TGTGCCAGCAGTTTATTCTTTACTAGCGGGAGGGCCTATTACGAGCAGTACTTC. Its protein is CASSLFFTSGRAYYEQYF.

The chain combines TRBV29-1 with TRBJ1-2; D is unclear. This CDR3 has 9 residues. Germline CDR1 reads SQVTM; CDR2 reads ANQGSEA. The V end lost 3 bases, the J end lost 6 bases, and 2 bases lay between the germline ends. CDR3 DNA sequence: TGCAGCGTTGACCATGGCTACACCTTC. Amino acid sequence: CSVDHGYTF.

This chain links TRBV9 with TRBJ1-2, with D maybe TRBD1 (5 bases). Germline V CDR1 and CDR2: SGDLS, YYNGEE. The germline V and J ends were trimmed by 0 bases and 5 bases, with 11 bases remaining between them. This CDR3 is 14 amino acids long. Here the CDR3 DNA reads TGTGCCAGCAGCGTAGTGCCAGGGTCGTATGGCTACACCTTC. It codes for CASSVVPGSYGYTF. The full variable domain, completed using reference TRBV9 and TRBJ1-2, is DSGVTQTPKHLITATGQRVTLRCSPRSGDLSVYWYQQSLDQGLQFLIQYYNGEERAKGNILERFSAQQFPDLHSELNLSSLELGDSALYFCASSVVPGSYGYTFGSGTRLTVV.

This chain links TRBV10-1 with TRBJ2-5, with 12 bases that match TRBD1. Germline lookup yields CDR1 WNHNN and CDR2 SYGVQD (reference sequence). The CDR3 consists of 16 residues. V gave up 5 bases and J gave up 5 bases; unmatched junction bases: 9. The CDR3 region is CASSSTGTGGGETQYF. For the CDR3, the DNA is TGCGCCAGCAGTTCGACCGGGACAGGGGGCGGTGAGACCCAGTACTTC.